A single sample is the source of the 15 T cell receptor beta chains below, sequenced in a study of blood T cell repertoires in COVID-19. TCRdb's table, derived via immunoSEQ multiplex PCR, lists solely in-frame clones and lacks some. Of 200,000 to 250,000 clones in the sample, 82% were seen once. Material: peripheral blood. These receptors were taken from a woman aged 80 or older with COVID-19, enrolled during active disease.

The CDR3 DNA reads TGTGCCAGTAGTAAAACAGGCCTCAACACTGAAGCTTTCTTT. Its translation: CASSKTGLNTEAFF. This chain joins TRBV19 and TRBJ1-1; weak D call: TRBD1 (5 bases). Trimming removed 4 bases at V and 2 bases at J, with 11 bases between. This CDR3 contains 14 residues. Germline assignment: CDR1 LNHDA and CDR2 SQIVND (reference sequence).

This clone has only one observation. The genes are TRBV28 and TRBJ1-4; a weak D match, TRBD1 (5 bases). The CDR3 has 15 amino acids. The germline V and J ends were trimmed by 2 bases and 3 bases, with 10 bases remaining between them. The germline CDR1 and CDR2 sequences are MDHEN and SYDVKM. In DNA form, the CDR3 reads TGTGCCAGCAGTTTAGCAGGGCGGTCTAATGAAAAACTGTTTTTT. Its translation: CASSLAGRSNEKLFF. Complete variable domain (other parts from reference TRBV28 and TRBJ1-4): DVKVTQSSRYLVKRTGEKVFLECVQDMDHENMFWYRQDPGLGLRLIYFSYDVKMKEKGDIPEGYSVSREKKERFSLILESASTNQTSMYLCASSLAGRSNEKLFFGSGTQLSVL.

This chain uses TRBV4-1 with TRBJ1-4; tentatively, D is TRBD1 (6 bases). Germline V gene lookup returns CDR1 MGHRA and CDR2 YSYEKL. The CDR3 runs to 17 residues. With 2 bases removed from V and 2 bases from J, the gap between germline ends came to 15 bases. CDR3 coding DNA: TGCGCCAGCAGCCAACCCAGAGAGGGGGTGACTAATGAAAAACTGTTTTTT. Translating it yields CASSQPREGVTNEKLFF.

This clone was seen a handful of times. The chain joins TRBV3-1 (or the pseudogene TRBV3-2) to TRBJ1-1; no reliable D call. Germline loops: CDR1 LGHDT, CDR2 YNNKEL (reference sequence). The CDR3 spans 13 residues. Trimming stripped 4 bases from V and 4 bases from J, with 10 bases between. CDR3 in amino acids: CASSLERGTEAFF. The DNA of the CDR3 is TGTGCCAGCAGCCTGGAACGGGGCACTGAAGCTTTCTTT.

As concerns this clone: A junction end diverges from the germline sequence, so it may reflect a read error. The chain combines TRBV20-1 with TRBJ1-2; no firm D call. Per germline, CDR1 DFQATT and CDR2 SNEGSKA (reference sequence). This CDR3 has 10 amino acids. As DNA, the CDR3 is TGCAGTGCCCCAAACTCTGGCTACACCTTC. Amino acids: CSAPNSGYTF.

The gene calls are TRBV27 and TRBJ2-7; D perhaps matches TRBD2 (6 bases). The CDR3 loop spans 15 amino acids. Germline V gives CDR1 MNHEY, CDR2 SMNVEV (reference sequence). Between the trimmed V and J ends, which lost 8 bases and 2 bases, there was a span of 19 bases. This CDR3 reads CASGVEGRIPYEQYF. The CDR3 coding sequence is TGTGCCAGCGGTGTGGAGGGGCGAATCCCCTACGAGCAGTACTTC.

This clone has at least ten counts. J is TRBJ2-5 and V is TRBV19, with TRBD1 as a possible D gene (6 bases). V lost 3 bases to trimming and J lost 1 base, with 12 bases between them. This CDR3 has 15 residues. Germline CDR1 is LNHDA and CDR2 is SQIVND (reference sequence). The DNA of the CDR3 is TGTGCCAGTAGTATTTATGGGGGCACCCAAGAGACCCAGTACTTC. This translates into CASSIYGGTQETQYF. Supplemented by reference TRBV19 and TRBJ2-5, the full variable domain reads DGGITQSPKYLFRKEGQNVTLSCEQNLNHDAMYWYRQDPGQGLRLIYYSQIVNDFQKGDIAEGYSVSREKKESFPLTVTSAQKNPTAFYLCASSIYGGTQETQYFGPGTRLLVL.

This chain uses TRBV7-9 with TRBJ2-7, with 8 bases that match TRBD2. This CDR3 contains 14 residues. The germline V gene has CDR1 SEHNR and CDR2 FQNEAQ (reference sequence). The ends lost 6 bases at V and 0 bases at J; junction bases unmatched: 4. CDR3 in amino acids: CASSFSGNSYEQYF. Written as DNA, the CDR3 is TGTGCCAGCAGTTTTAGCGGGAACTCCTACGAGCAGTACTTC.

The chain combines TRBV27 with TRBJ1-2; a weak D match, TRBD1 (6 bases). V lost 2 bases and J lost 2, with 12 bases in between. There are 15 residues in the CDR3. CDR1 and CDR2 from the germline V gene are MNHEY and SMNVEV (reference sequence). CDR3 in DNA: TGTGCCAGCAGTTTAGGGGGCAAACCGAACTATGGCTACACCTTC. Residues: CASSLGGKPNYGYTF.

This chain's CDR3 is CASSLAGAGPNTEAFF. CDR3 sequence (DNA): TGTGCCAGCAGCCTAGCAGGGGCAGGGCCGAACACTGAAGCTTTCTTT. V is TRBV5-4 and J is TRBJ1-1, with D tentatively TRBD1 (6 bases). The germline V gene encodes CDR1 SGHNT and CDR2 YYREEE (reference sequence). V was cut by 4 bases and J by 1 base, with 17 bases left in between. The CDR3 sequence is 16 residues long.

The chain couples TRBV29-1 to TRBJ2-5; 13 bases are shared with TRBD2. Germline V gene data show CDR1 as SQVTM and CDR2 as ANQGSEA. V shed 6 bases and J 5 bases; nucleotides not matched to a gene: 9. The CDR3 has 15 amino acids. CDR3 amino acids: CSVGGGLAGYETQYF. The CDR3 DNA is TGCAGCGTGGGAGGGGGACTAGCGGGATATGAGACCCAGTACTTC. Full variable domain (outside the CDR3, taken from reference TRBV29-1 and TRBJ2-5): SAVISQKPSRDICQRGTSLTIQCQVDSQVTMMFWYRQQPGQSLTLIATANQGSEATYESGFVIDKFPISRPNLTFSTLTVSNMSPEDSSIYLCSVGGGLAGYETQYFGPGTRLLVL.

This chain connects TRBV28 to TRBJ1-4; D remains unclear. From germline, CDR1 is MDHEN and CDR2 SYDVKM. V gave up 2 bases and J gave up 4 bases, with 11 bases separating them. The CDR3 is 15 residues long. The CDR3 coding sequence is TGTGCCAGCAGTTTAGGTGGCAGAAGTAATGAAAAACTGTTTTTT. Translated: CASSLGGRSNEKLFF.

CDR3 nucleotide sequence: TGTGCCAGCAGCTTTCGGTCGTCGGGGAACACTGAAGCTTTCTTT. Its translation: CASSFRSSGNTEAFF. This rearrangement joins TRBV7-2 to TRBJ1-1; D unclear. Trimming removed 3 bases from V and 1 base from J, with 12 bases in between. CDR3 length: 15 amino acids. Germline CDR1 and CDR2: SGHTA and FQGNSA. Together with reference TRBV7-2 and TRBJ1-1, the CDR3 gives the full variable domain: GAGVSQSPSNKVTEKGKDVELRCDPISGHTALYWYRQSLGQGLEFLIYFQGNSAPDKSGLPSDRFSAERTGGSVSTLTIQRTQQEDSAVYLCASSFRSSGNTEAFFGQGTRLTVV.

The chain couples TRBV19 to TRBJ1-6, with 9 bases lining up with TRBD1. The junction had 12 bases not matched to a gene; V was cut back by 8 bases and J by 10 bases. Germline loops: CDR1 LNHDA, CDR2 SQIVND (reference sequence). CDR3 length: 15 amino acids. In nucleotides, the CDR3 is TGTGCCAGTGGTACTTCGGGGACAGGGTGGTCACCCCTCCACTTT. Its protein is CASGTSGTGWSPLHF.

V is TRBV11-2 and J is TRBJ2-7, with no clear D. Trimming cost V 5 bases and J 4 bases, with 18 bases left between them. The CDR3 runs 15 residues. From germline, CDR1 is SGHAT and CDR2 FQNNGV. The DNA for the CDR3 is TGTGCCAGCAGCCCGCTAGGTACTCCCAGTTACGAGCAGTACTTC. This encodes CASSPLGTPSYEQYF.